The 9 T cell receptor beta chains below were found in one sample sequenced in a study of T-cell memory formation after mild COVID-19. TCRdb used MiXCR to reprocess the 5' RACE reads, holding one entry per CDR3 protein. In the table there are 35,000 to 50,000 distinct CDR3 sequences, roughly 9% of which are singletons. Sequencing used PBMCs or a T cell subset sorted from them (not recorded which). The receptors here all came from an adult woman who had mild COVID-19 (a few samples of this study predate the infection). Cell type and time point are not known.

The J gene is TRBJ2-1, the V gene TRBV4-1; either TRBD1 or TRBD2 may supply D (5 bases each). This CDR3 is built from 14 residues. The germline V gene encodes CDR1 MGHRA and CDR2 YSYEKL. The V end was cut by 4 bases, the J end by 10 bases, with 17 bases between. CDR3 in amino acids: CASSLQMGEREQFF. In nucleotides, the CDR3 is TGCGCCAGCAGCCTACAAATGGGGGAGAGAGAGCAGTTCTTC.

This clonotype was seen at least ten times. The genes are TRBV20-1 and TRBJ2-4; D might be TRBD1 (5 bases). V was pared by 0 bases and J by 6 bases, with 21 bases between. This CDR3 has 17 residues. CDR1 and CDR2 from the germline V gene are DFQATT and SNEGSKA (reference sequence). This chain's CDR3 is CSARDIDRRTWGNIQYF. CDR3 DNA sequence: TGCAGTGCTAGAGATATCGACAGACGGACCTGGGGAAACATTCAGTACTTC.

This clonotype was detected a few times. The chain recombines TRBV2 with TRBJ2-1, with TRBD1 identical over 9 bases. The germline V gene has CDR1 SNHLY and CDR2 FYNNEI. V trimming: 6 bases; J trimming: 0 bases; junction bases outside the gene matches: 12. The CDR3 loop spans 18 amino acids. The CDR3 DNA is TGTGCCAGCAGGGACAGGGGACGTATAAGGAGCTCCTACAATGAGCAGTTCTTC. The encoded protein is CASRDRGRIRSSYNEQFF. Variable domain in full (rest from reference TRBV2 and TRBJ2-1): EPEVTQTPSHQVTQMGQEVILRCVPISNHLYFYWYRQILGQKVEFLVSFYNNEISEKSEIFDDQFSVERPDGSNFTLKIRSTKLEDSAMYFCASRDRGRIRSSYNEQFFGPGTRLTVL.

The sample holds many counts of this clonotype. V usage is TRBV5-1 and J usage is TRBJ2-1, with D unresolved. Trimming removed 7 bases from V and 0 bases from J, with 29 bases in between. Germline CDR1 and CDR2: SGHRS and YFSETQ. CDR3 length: 20 amino acids. The CDR3 nucleotides read TGCGCCAGCCGGAATGGGTTGGGTAGCCTACCAATCGGCTCCTACAATGAGCAGTTCTTC. It specifies CASRNGLGSLPIGSYNEQFF.

This clonotype was recorded many times. This sequence joins TRBV7-9 and TRBJ2-3; 10 bases match TRBD2. J lost 3 bases, V lost 2 bases, and 8 bases had no gene match. In germline, CDR1 is SEHNR, CDR2 FQNEAQ (reference sequence). The CDR3 consists of 17 residues. The chain's CDR3 is CASSLLVGLALTDTQYF. CDR3 bases: TGTGCCAGCAGCTTATTGGTGGGACTAGCGTTGACAGATACGCAGTATTTT.

This clonotype was picked up many times. The V and J genes are TRBV10-3 and TRBJ2-7; 7 bases fit TRBD2. The length of the CDR3 is 13 residues. Germline CDR1 is ENHRY and CDR2 is SYGVKD. V was pared by 3 bases and J by 6 bases, with 5 bases of the junction left unmatched. DNA of the CDR3: TGTGCCATCAGTGACGGGGGGATCGGCGAGCAGTACTTC. Its protein is CAISDGGIGEQYF.

The chain's CDR3 is CASSERTSGNYEQYF. DNA of the CDR3: TGTGCCAGCAGTGAAAGGACTAGCGGAAACTACGAGCAGTACTTC. The V call is TRBV6-1, the J call TRBJ2-7, with 10 bases aligning to TRBD2. CDR3 length: 15 residues. V lost 2 bases to trimming and J lost 3 bases; unmatched junction nucleotides: 4. Per germline, CDR1 MNHNS and CDR2 SASEGT.

This chain links TRBV7-6 with TRBJ1-2; D might be TRBD1 (5 bases). Trimming pared 2 bases from V and 0 bases from J, leaving 13 bases between. The germline V gene encodes CDR1 SGHVS and CDR2 FNYEAQ. The CDR3 loop spans 16 amino acids. CDR3 amino acids: CASSLTPDSPNYGYTF. The CDR3 DNA reads as TGTGCCAGCAGCTTAACCCCCGACAGTCCTAACTATGGCTACACCTTC.

This clonotype was found many times. The chain carries TRBV6-5 and TRBJ2-1; TRBD2 is a possible D gene (7 bases). The V and J ends lost 5 bases and 8 bases respectively, with 19 bases between them. This CDR3 contains 15 residues. Germline loops: CDR1 MNHEY, CDR2 SVGAGI. The CDR3 region is CASSAPERGGHEQFF. CDR3 in DNA: TGTGCCAGCAGTGCGCCGGAAAGGGGGGGCCATGAGCAGTTCTTC.